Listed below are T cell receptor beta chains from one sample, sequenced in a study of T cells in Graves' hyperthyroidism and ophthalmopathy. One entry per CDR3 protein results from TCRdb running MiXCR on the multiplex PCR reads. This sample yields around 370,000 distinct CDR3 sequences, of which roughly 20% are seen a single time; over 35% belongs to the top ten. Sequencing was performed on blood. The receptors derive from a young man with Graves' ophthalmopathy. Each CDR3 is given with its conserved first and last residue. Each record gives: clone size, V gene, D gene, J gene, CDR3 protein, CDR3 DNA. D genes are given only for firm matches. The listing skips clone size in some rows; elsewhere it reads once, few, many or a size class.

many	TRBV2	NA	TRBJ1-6	CASSLTAQAYNSPLHF	TGTGCCAGCAGTTTGACAGCTCAAGCCTATAATTCACCCCTCCACTTT
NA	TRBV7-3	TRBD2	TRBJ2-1	CASSLAGGFNEQFF	TGTGCCAGCAGCTTAGCGGGAGGGTTTAATGAGCAGTTCTTC
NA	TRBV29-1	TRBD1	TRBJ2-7	CSAHHSTGGTYEQYF	TGCAGCGCCCATCACTCGACAGGGGGGACCTACGAGCAGTACTTC
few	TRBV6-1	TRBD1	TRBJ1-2	CASSEAGQAGLYGYTF	TGTGCCAGCAGTGAGGCAGGACAGGCAGGACTCTATGGCTACACCTTC
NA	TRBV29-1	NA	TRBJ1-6	CSVYPGGGESSYNSPLHF	TGCAGCGTGTACCCCGGGGGTGGGGAGAGCTCCTATAATTCACCCCTCCACTTT
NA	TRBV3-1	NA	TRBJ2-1	CASTRVNNEQFF	TGTGCCAGCACGAGGGTTAACAATGAGCAGTTCTTC
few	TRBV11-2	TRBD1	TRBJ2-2	CASSPLTGATGELFF	TGTGCCAGCAGCCCGTTGACAGGGGCCACCGGGGAGCTGTTTTTT
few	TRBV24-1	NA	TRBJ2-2	CATSDYITGELFF	TGTGCCACCAGTGACTACATCACCGGGGAGCTGTTTTTT
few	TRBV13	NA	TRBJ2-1	CASSLVSGSNSYNEQFF	TGTGCCAGCAGCTTAGTATCGGGATCCAACTCCTACAATGAGCAGTTCTTC
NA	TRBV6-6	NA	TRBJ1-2	CASSYEGGNYGYTF	TGTGCCAGCAGTTACGAGGGGGGGAACTATGGCTACACCTTC
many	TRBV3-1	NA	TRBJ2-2	CASSQDRRRELFF	TGTGCCAGCAGCCAAGATCGGAGGCGGGAGCTGTTTTTT
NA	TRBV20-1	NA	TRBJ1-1	CSATLGGVEAFF	TGCAGTGCAACCCTCGGGGGGGTGGAAGCTTTCTTT
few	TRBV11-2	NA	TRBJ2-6	CASSPPLSSGANVLTF	TGTGCCAGCAGCCCCCCGCTAAGCTCTGGGGCCAACGTCCTGACTTTC
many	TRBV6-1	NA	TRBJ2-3	CASNPGPPTDTQYF	TGTGCCAGCAATCCGGGACCCCCCACAGATACGCAGTATTTT
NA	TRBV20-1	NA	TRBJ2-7	CSARTGDYEQYF	TGCAGTGCTAGAACGGGGGACTACGAGCAGTACTTC
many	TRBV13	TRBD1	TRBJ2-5	CASSKRQGGMETQYF	TGTGCCAGCAGCAAAAGACAGGGGGGCATGGAGACCCAGTACTTC
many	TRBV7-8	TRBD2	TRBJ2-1	CASSLAGLADYNEQFF	TGTGCCAGCAGCTTAGCAGGACTAGCAGATTACAATGAGCAGTTCTTC
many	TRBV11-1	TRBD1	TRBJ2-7	CASSSGQLWEQYF	TGTGCCAGCAGCTCGGGACAGTTGTGGGAGCAGTACTTC
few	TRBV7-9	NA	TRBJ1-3	CASTNGPVGGNTIYF	TGTGCCAGCACCAACGGACCCGTAGGTGGAAACACCATATATTTT
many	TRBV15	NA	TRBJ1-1	CATSTFRSTEAFF	TGTGCCACCAGCACCTTTAGGTCCACTGAAGCTTTCTTT
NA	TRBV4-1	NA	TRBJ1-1	CASRGSGTGVNTEAFF	TGTGCCAGCAGGGGAAGCGGGACTGGGGTGAACACTGAAGCTTTCTTT
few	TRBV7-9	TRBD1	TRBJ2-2	CASRLPGQENTGELFF	TGTGCCAGCAGACTTCCCGGACAGGAGAACACCGGGGAGCTGTTTTTT
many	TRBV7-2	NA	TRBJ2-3	CASSQYTQYF	TGTGCCAGCAGCCAATATACGCAGTATTTT
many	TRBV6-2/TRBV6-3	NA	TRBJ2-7	CASSQSFEQYF	TGTGCCAGCAGTCAAAGCTTCGAGCAGTACTTC